The 12 T cell receptor beta chains given below trace back to one sample, sequenced in a study of shared clonotypes between healthy human individuals. Sequencing was performed with immunoSEQ multiplex PCR; in TCRdb, only in-frame clones are kept and a portion is missing. Of over a million clones in the sample, roughly 96% were seen once. Sequenced sample: naive CD4+ T cells sorted from blood. Subset of the sample: CD45RA+ positively selected. The receptor set was obtained from a man in his thirties or forties in good health.

On this clone itself: The sample carries other DNA sequences with the same CDR3. The chain combines TRBV9 with TRBJ2-7, with 13 bases lining up with TRBD2. Germline-derived CDR1 and CDR2 are SGDLS and YYNGEE. The J segment lost 3 bases and the V segment lost 0 bases, leaving 3 bases of the junction unmatched. The CDR3 length is 16 residues. The CDR3 region is CASSVGTSGSDYEQYF. Here the CDR3 DNA reads TGTGCCAGCAGCGTAGGGACTAGCGGGAGTGACTACGAGCAGTACTTC.

The chain combines TRBV7-8 with TRBJ1-4; D gene unclear. V lost 2 bases and J 8 bases, leaving 15 bases between the germline ends. The CDR3 is 15 amino acids. Germline CDR1 SGHVS, CDR2 FQNEAQ. CDR3 sequence reads: CASSLTILTGEKLFF. The CDR3 coding sequence is TGTGCCAGCAGCTTAACTATTCTTACGGGAGAAAAACTGTTTTTT. Looking up the rest from reference TRBV7-8 and TRBJ1-4 gives the full variable domain: GAGVSQSPRYKVAKRGQDVALRCDPISGHVSLFWYQQALGQGPEFLTYFQNEAQLDKSGLPSDRFFAERPEGSVSTLKIQRTQQEDSAVYLCASSLTILTGEKLFFGSGTQLSVL.

The gene calls are TRBV7-8 and TRBJ2-2, with D possibly matching TRBD1 (6 bases). The CDR3 length is 15 residues. With 6 bases removed from V and 2 bases from J, the gap between germline ends came to 13 bases. From germline, CDR1 is SGHVS and CDR2 FQNEAQ. CDR3 loop: CASRGTPTNTGELFF. CDR3 DNA: TGTGCCAGCAGGGGGACACCTACTAACACCGGGGAGCTGTTTTTT.

J is TRBJ1-2 and V is TRBV28; D uncertain. The CDR3 totals 13 residues. CDR1 is MDHEN, CDR2 SYDVKM, per germline. The germline V and J ends were trimmed by 5 bases and 4 bases, with 11 bases remaining between them. CDR3 sequence reads: CASSPERIYGYTF. DNA for the CDR3: TGTGCCAGCAGTCCCGAAAGGATCTATGGCTACACCTTC.

The V and J genes are TRBV7-9 and TRBJ2-6, with unresolved D. Looked up from germline, CDR1 is SEHNR and CDR2 is FQNEAQ (reference sequence). V lost 3 bases, J lost 1 base, and 7 bases lay in between. This CDR3 is 15 amino acids long. For the CDR3, the DNA is TGTGCCAGCAGCTTGCTTGAGTCTGGGGCCAACGTCCTGACTTTC. Translated: CASSLLESGANVLTF.

This rearrangement joins TRBV28 to TRBJ2-7; 12 bases map to TRBD2. Germline CDR1 reads MDHEN; CDR2 reads SYDVKM. J was trimmed by 7 bases and V by 7 bases; bases with no gene match: 5. This CDR3 region has 13 residues. CDR3 amino acids: CASTSGRAVEQYF. The CDR3 region has the DNA TGTGCCAGCACTAGCGGGAGGGCCGTTGAGCAGTACTTC.

This chain links TRBV14 with TRBJ2-3, with a weak D call TRBD2 (6 bases). CDR3 length: 15 residues. V lost 3 bases and J lost 7, with 17 bases in between. Looked up from germline, CDR1 is SGHDN and CDR2 is FVKESK. Here the CDR3 DNA reads TGTGCCAGCAGCCAGGGGAGGAACAGACTATATACGCAGTATTTT. Its translation is CASSQGRNRLYTQYF.

This chain connects TRBV2 to TRBJ2-5; no reliable D call. The ends were cut back, 4 bases at V and 1 base at J, with 7 bases in the middle. This CDR3 is built from 13 residues. Germline V CDR1 and CDR2: SNHLY, FYNNEI. The CDR3 here is CASSVYSQETQYF. The CDR3, as DNA: TGTGCCAGCAGTGTGTACAGCCAAGAGACCCAGTACTTC.

This rearrangement joins TRBV7-8 to TRBJ1-1; possibly TRBD1 for D (6 bases). V was pared by 5 bases and J by 8 bases, with 21 bases between. The CDR3 spans 15 residues. The V gene's germline CDR1 is SGHVS and CDR2 FQNEAQ. The CDR3 region has the DNA TGTGCCAGCAGCATACTATCGGGACAAGCGGGGGAAGCTTTCTTT. Amino acids: CASSILSGQAGEAFF.

This rearrangement joins TRBV28 to TRBJ2-7; D possibly matches TRBD1 or TRBD2 (5 bases each). The V gene lost 7 bases and the J gene lost 6 bases, with 22 bases spanning the gap. The CDR3 has 15 amino acids. CDR1 and CDR2 from the germline V gene are MDHEN and SYDVKM. This CDR3 is CASTIRGNFLGEQYF. CDR3 sequence (DNA): TGTGCCAGCACCATCCGGGGCAACTTCTTGGGCGAGCAGTACTTC.

V and J are TRBV18 and TRBJ2-7; possible D gene TRBD2, 5 bases. CDR3 length: 12 amino acids. V lost 6 bases and J lost 4, with 10 bases in between. Looked up from germline, CDR1 is KGHSH and CDR2 is LQKENI. The CDR3 loop reads CASSQRAYEQYF. CDR3 bases: TGTGCCAGCTCCCAGAGGGCTTACGAGCAGTACTTC.

The chain recombines TRBV10-3 with TRBJ1-3; 7 positions match TRBD1. Germline V gives CDR1 ENHRY, CDR2 SYGVKD. The junction had 3 bases not matched to a gene; V was cut back by 10 bases and J by 0 bases. The CDR3 contains 13 residues. In nucleotides, the CDR3 is TGTGCCAATCAGGGGGACTCTGGAAACACCATATATTTT. As protein: CANQGDSGNTIYF.